This T cell receptor (beta chain) originates from a study of shared clonotypes between healthy human individuals. Trimming removed 4 bases at V and 4 bases at J, with 11 bases between. CDR1 is SGHAT, CDR2 FQNNGV, per germline. The CDR3 contains 13 residues. In the original processing: Filtering differed for immunoSEQ, which gave only junction sequences without quality scores. Assay: immunoSEQ multiplex PCR; the TCRdb copy retains only in-frame clones and omits some. That table supplies the V and J calls and clone size; D and trimming were determined from the DNA. The data show more than 450,000 clones, with 60% to 85% seen just once and 13% held by the top ten.

Sequencing was done on a sample of PBMCs. The chain links TRBV11-2 to TRBJ2-7; the D gene is possibly TRBD2 (6 bases). The clonotype comes from a woman aged 40 to 50 in good health. Some clones in this sample may be carry-over from other donors' samples. The CDR3 bases are TGTGCCAGCAGCTCGGGGCTAGCGTACGAGCAGTACTTC. Protein sequence: CASSSGLAYEQYF.